The T cell receptor beta chain described here comes from a study of blood T cell repertoires in COVID-19. Study-wide context: Samples taken during acute and convalescent COVID-19 were collected in the United States, Italy and Spain. The analysed material was cDNA or gDNA that came from T cells, B-cell-depleted T cells, or PBMCs.

CDR3 length: 14 amino acids. V lost 2 bases to trimming and J lost 1 base, with 6 bases between them. Germline-derived CDR1 and CDR2 are SGHVS and FNYEAQ. Per the authors' pipeline: Reference gene primers were amplified, and this amplification served to estimate nucleated cell counts. The method was immunoSEQ multiplex PCR; TCRdb's version includes in-frame clones alone and lacks a portion of them. That table furnishes V, J and clone size, whereas the DNA furnished D and trimming. The sample holds around 230,000 clones, 80% to 90% seen once. The rearrangement links TRBV7-6 to TRBJ2-1, with D maybe TRBD1 (5 bases). Sample: peripheral blood. This clonotype was obtained from a man aged 25 to 40 who had recovered from COVID-19. Written as DNA, the CDR3 is TGTGCCAGCAGCTTACAGGGTTCCTACAATGAGCAGTTCTTC. Protein: CASSLQGSYNEQFF.